This T cell receptor beta chain was recovered during a study of blood T cell repertoires in COVID-19. The wider study: Specimens from acute and convalescent COVID-19 originated in the United States, Italy and Spain.

With 3 bases removed from V and 9 bases from J, the gap between germline ends came to 15 bases. The CDR3 has 14 residues. Germline CDR1 KGHSH, CDR2 LQKENI. Method: immunoSEQ multiplex PCR; TCRdb's copy keeps in-frame clones and lacks some. The sample carries about 110,000 clones, about 85% recorded once. The chain couples TRBV18 to TRBJ2-1; tentatively, D is TRBD2 (5 bases). This TCR derives from a woman aged 60-75 years with COVID-19, enrolled during active disease. What was sequenced was peripheral blood. The CDR3 DNA reads as TGTGCCAGCTCACCGGGAGCCCAGCGAGGTGAGCAGTTCTTC. As protein: CASSPGAQRGEQFF.